Each of the 31 T cell receptor beta chains below was sequenced from the same sample in a study of shared clonotypes between healthy human individuals. The table came from immunoSEQ multiplex PCR; TCRdb's copy has only in-frame clones and leaves some out. The sample lists around 2.5 million clones; more than 85% were seen once. What was sequenced was naive CD4+ T cells from PBMCs. As for subset: CD45RA+ positively selected. These receptors all come from a young man in good health. Some clones in this sample may be carry-over from other donors' samples.

The rearrangement joins TRBV18 to TRBJ1-1, with D possibly matching TRBD1 (6 bases). This CDR3 is 17 amino acids long. Germline CDR1 is KGHSH and CDR2 is LQKENI. With 2 bases removed from V and 2 bases from J, the gap between germline ends came to 18 bases. CDR3 sequence: CASSPTTGPVANTEAFF. DNA for the CDR3: TGTGCCAGCTCACCAACTACAGGGCCGGTAGCTAACACTGAAGCTTTCTTT.

The chain has TRBV28 and TRBJ2-3; D is unclear. The germline CDR1 and CDR2 sequences are MDHEN and SYDVKM. The CDR3 runs to 13 residues. V lost 5 bases and J 2 bases, leaving 8 bases between the germline ends. CDR3 protein: CASSPTATDTQYF. The CDR3 DNA follows: TGTGCCAGCAGTCCAACCGCCACAGATACGCAGTATTTT.

This chain connects TRBV5-1 to TRBJ1-4, with 7 bases matching TRBD1. CDR1 SGHRS and CDR2 YFSETQ come from the germline V gene. The V gene end was trimmed by 0 bases and the J gene end by 7 bases; junction bases not matched to a gene: 3. This CDR3 region has 14 residues. The CDR3 sequence: CASSLETGPEKLFF. As DNA, the CDR3 is TGCGCCAGCAGCTTGGAGACAGGGCCTGAAAAACTGTTTTTT.

Concerning this clone: At the DNA level, this CDR3 is encoded by other sequences in the same sample as well. The chain uses TRBV5-1 and TRBJ2-1, with no clear D. V was shortened by 0 bases and J by 3 bases, with 7 bases between the two germline ends. Per germline, CDR1 SGHRS and CDR2 YFSETQ. The CDR3 contains 14 residues. The CDR3 DNA follows: TGCGCCAGCAGCTTGGAAGGCAGCTACAATGAGCAGTTCTTC. It translates to CASSLEGSYNEQFF.

J is TRBJ1-5 and V is TRBV5-8; D ambiguous. Trimming removed 2 bases at V and 4 bases at J, with 7 bases between. CDR1 and CDR2 from the germline V gene are SGHTS and YDEGEE. This CDR3 is built from 13 residues. The CDR3, as DNA: TGTGCCAGCAGCTTTAGGCGGAATCAGCCCCAGCATTTT. It translates to CASSFRRNQPQHF.

The gene calls are TRBV6-5 and TRBJ1-1; TRBD1 aligns across 8 bases. The germline V gene has CDR1 MNHEY and CDR2 SVGAGI. After removal of 6 bases from V and 4 bases from J, the junction contained 4 bases not matched to a gene. This CDR3 has 13 residues. The CDR3 protein is CASSNTGGTEAFF. The CDR3 DNA reads as TGTGCCAGCAGCAACACAGGGGGCACTGAAGCTTTCTTT.

In DNA, the CDR3 is TGTGCCAGCAGCGTAGGAACAGGGGGTAACACCGGGGAGCTGTTTTTT. Its translation is CASSVGTGGNTGELFF. This chain uses TRBV9 with TRBJ2-2, with TRBD1 identical over 8 bases. Germline CDR1 SGDLS, CDR2 YYNGEE. The CDR3 is made up of 16 amino acids. J lost 2 bases, V lost 0 bases, and 3 bases had no gene match.

The rearrangement links TRBV28 to TRBJ1-1; the D is unclear. CDR1 MDHEN and CDR2 SYDVKM come from the germline V gene. This CDR3 comprises 15 residues. Trimming removed 5 bases from V and 2 bases from J, with 15 bases in between. The CDR3 protein is CASSPSRGRNTEAFF. CDR3 DNA: TGTGCCAGCAGTCCGTCTCGAGGCCGTAACACTGAAGCTTTCTTT.

The chain joins TRBV6-6 to TRBJ2-3; 7 positions match TRBD2. CDR1 is MNHNY and CDR2 is SVGAGI in the germline V gene (reference sequence). V was pared by 6 bases and J by 7 bases, with 4 bases of the junction left unmatched. The CDR3 is 12 amino acids. This chain's CDR3 is CASSPGGNTQYF. The CDR3 DNA follows: TGTGCCAGCAGCCCCGGGGGGAATACGCAGTATTTT.

The rearrangement uses TRBV6-6 and TRBJ2-7; D is possibly TRBD2 (5 bases). CDR1 is MNHNY and CDR2 is SVGAGI in the germline V gene (reference sequence). V dropped 1 base and J dropped 2 bases, with 9 bases sitting between them. CDR3 length: 14 amino acids. The CDR3 DNA reads as TGTGCCAGCAGTTACTTCCCGGGAACCTACGAGCAGTACTTC. Translated: CASSYFPGTYEQYF.

The chain employs TRBV28 and TRBJ2-7, with TRBD2 identical over 12 bases. This CDR3 comprises 15 residues. The trim removed 5 bases at V and 4 bases at J, leaving 6 bases unmatched. Looked up from germline, CDR1 is MDHEN and CDR2 is SYDVKM. CDR3 in amino acids: CASSAPTSGSYEQYF. The DNA of the CDR3 is TGTGCCAGCAGTGCCCCGACTAGCGGGAGTTACGAGCAGTACTTC. Combining the CDR3 with reference TRBV28 and TRBJ2-7 gives the whole variable domain DVKVTQSSRYLVKRTGEKVFLECVQDMDHENMFWYRQDPGLGLRLIYFSYDVKMKEKGDIPEGYSVSREKKERFSLILESASTNQTSMYLCASSAPTSGSYEQYFGPGTRLTVT.

CDR3 in amino acids: CSVERGVGGNEQFF. CDR3 sequence (DNA): TGCAGCGTTGAAAGGGGGGTAGGGGGTAATGAGCAGTTCTTC. The chain joins TRBV29-1 to TRBJ2-1; D might be TRBD1 or TRBD2, each matching 6 bases. V dropped 2 bases and J dropped 7 bases, with 15 bases sitting between them. Germline V CDR1 and CDR2: SQVTM, ANQGSEA. The CDR3 totals 14 residues.

V usage is TRBV6-5 and J usage is TRBJ2-7; 12 bases align to TRBD2. The germline gives CDR1 MNHEY, CDR2 SVGAGI. The CDR3 is 15 residues long. Trimming at V came to 6 bases and at J to 3 bases, leaving 6 bases not matched to a gene. The CDR3 protein is CASSRRLAGVYEQYF. In nucleotides, the CDR3 is TGTGCCAGCAGCCGCAGACTAGCGGGAGTCTACGAGCAGTACTTC.

The chain joins TRBV9 to TRBJ2-7; TRBD1 might be the D (6 bases). Per germline, CDR1 SGDLS and CDR2 YYNGEE. The V end lost 4 bases, the J end lost 2 bases, and 10 bases lay between the germline ends. The CDR3 spans 13 residues. The CDR3 nucleotides read TGTGCCAGCAGCATCGACAGGACCTACGAGCAGTACTTC. Translated, it gives CASSIDRTYEQYF.

The chain couples TRBV28 to TRBJ1-5; 8 nucleotides align to TRBD1. The CDR3 extends over 16 amino acids. Trimming removed 3 bases from V and 6 bases from J; junction bases left unmatched: 10. Germline V gene data show CDR1 as MDHEN and CDR2 as SYDVKM. This chain's CDR3 is CASSFGSRGRTQPQHF. CDR3 nucleotide sequence: TGTGCCAGCAGTTTTGGGTCCAGGGGGCGGACTCAGCCCCAGCATTTT.

This chain connects TRBV9 to TRBJ2-5; possible D gene TRBD2, 6 bases. Trimming took off 0 bases at V and 7 bases at J, with 19 bases between the two ends. The CDR3 extends over 16 amino acids. In germline, CDR1 is SGDLS, CDR2 YYNGEE. CDR3 nucleotides: TGTGCCAGCAGCGTAGCTTCTGGCGGGGCCGGTGGGACCCAGTACTTC. It encodes CASSVASGGAGGTQYF.

The V call is TRBV13, the J call TRBJ2-1, with 8 bases identical to TRBD2. CDR3 size: 18 residues. The germline CDR1 and CDR2 sequences are PRHDT and FYEKMQ (reference sequence). V lost 5 bases to trimming and J lost 7 bases; unmatched junction nucleotides: 19. CDR3 protein: CASSPPGERERERNEQFF. The CDR3 DNA reads as TGTGCCAGCAGCCCGCCGGGGGAGCGGGAGAGGGAGCGGAATGAGCAGTTCTTC.

The chain recombines TRBV11-2 with TRBJ2-1; D tentatively reads TRBD1 or TRBD2 (5 bases each). This CDR3 spans 14 amino acids. Trimming stripped 1 base from V and 10 bases from J, with 14 bases between. Germline CDR1 is SGHAT and CDR2 is FQNNGV. CDR3: CASSLVGSRGEQFF. The DNA of the CDR3 is TGTGCCAGCAGCTTAGTTGGGAGTCGGGGCGAGCAGTTCTTC.

In regard to this clone: This sample includes further DNA sequences coding for the same CDR3. The chain recombines TRBV6-6 with TRBJ2-7; D call uncertain. V shed 6 bases and J shed 4 bases, with 7 bases lying between them. The CDR3 is made up of 11 amino acids. The germline gives CDR1 MNHNY, CDR2 SVGAGI (reference sequence). The CDR3 region is CASSFSYEQYF. The CDR3 DNA reads TGTGCCAGCAGCTTTTCTTACGAGCAGTACTTC.

As regards this clone: Other DNA sequences from this sample encode an identical CDR3 as well. The genes are TRBV29-1 and TRBJ2-1; unclear D gene. The V gene's germline CDR1 is SQVTM and CDR2 ANQGSEA. This CDR3 has 12 amino acids. The V gene lost 7 bases and the J gene lost 2 bases, with 9 bases spanning the gap. This chain's CDR3 is CSAGTAYNEQFF. CDR3 nucleotides: TGCAGCGCCGGAACTGCCTACAATGAGCAGTTCTTC.

The CDR3 loop reads CASSEYQGITNEKLFF. CDR3 sequence (DNA): TGTGCCAGCAGTGAATACCAGGGGATAACTAATGAAAAACTGTTTTTT. The rearrangement links TRBV6-1 to TRBJ1-4; D may be TRBD1 (6 bases). The CDR3 is made up of 16 amino acids. V was cut by 2 bases and J by 1 base, with 11 bases left in between. CDR1 is MNHNS and CDR2 is SASEGT in the germline V gene.

The chain links TRBV6-5 to TRBJ2-2; no clear D. This CDR3 contains 13 residues. Looked up from germline, CDR1 is MNHEY and CDR2 is SVGAGI. Trimming left V 6 bases short and J 1 base short, with 6 bases between. The CDR3 nucleotides read TGTGCCAGCAGCAATGTGAACACCGGGGAGCTGTTTTTT. It encodes CASSNVNTGELFF.

This clone was observed a single time. This chain's CDR3 is CASSILGQETQYF. As DNA, the CDR3 is TGTGCCAGCAGTATACTAGGTCAAGAGACCCAGTACTTC. The chain links TRBV28 to TRBJ2-5; weak D call: TRBD2 (5 bases). The CDR3 totals 13 residues. V lost 5 bases to trimming and J lost 2 bases, with 9 bases between them. Germline V gene data show CDR1 as MDHEN and CDR2 as SYDVKM.

The rearrangement uses TRBV7-8 and TRBJ2-5, with TRBD1 as a possible D gene (6 bases). Trimming removed 6 bases from V and 0 bases from J, with 14 bases in between. Germline CDR1 and CDR2: SGHVS and FQNEAQ. The length of the CDR3 is 15 residues. The CDR3 here is CASRVRDMYQETQYF. The DNA for the CDR3 is TGTGCCAGCAGAGTCCGGGACATGTACCAAGAGACCCAGTACTTC.

The chain links TRBV18 to TRBJ2-1; TRBD2 might be the D (5 bases). CDR3 length equals 14 residues. Trimming took 6 bases from V and 7 from J, leaving 16 bases between them. Germline loops: CDR1 KGHSH, CDR2 LQKENI. The CDR3 spells CASSYGSAGNEQFF. CDR3 DNA: TGTGCCAGCTCCTACGGTAGCGCCGGTAATGAGCAGTTCTTC. The full variable domain, rest sourced from reference TRBV18 and TRBJ2-1, is NAGVMQNPRHLVRRRGQEARLRCSPMKGHSHVYWYRQLPEEGLKFMVYLQKENIIDESGMPKERFSAEFPKEGPSILRIQQVVRGDSAAYFCASSYGSAGNEQFFGPGTRLTVL.

The V call is TRBV28, the J call TRBJ2-1; no reliable D call. Deletions cut 5 bases from V and 7 bases from J, with 18 bases between. CDR1 is MDHEN, CDR2 SYDVKM, per germline. There are 15 residues in the CDR3. CDR3 DNA sequence: TGTGCCAGCAGTGTCCCAGGACCGGAGAGGAATGAGCAGTTCTTC. Its translation: CASSVPGPERNEQFF.

The rearrangement joins TRBV9 to TRBJ2-5; no firm D call. The CDR3 consists of 14 residues. With 0 bases removed from V and 5 bases from J, the gap between germline ends came to 11 bases. Per the germline V gene, CDR1 is SGDLS and CDR2 is YYNGEE. CDR3 DNA sequence: TGTGCCAGCAGCGTAGGTGGTCAATGGGAGACCCAGTACTTC. Protein: CASSVGGQWETQYF.

The J gene is TRBJ2-7, the V gene TRBV11-2, with TRBD2 matching 9 bases. The CDR3 is 14 amino acids. Germline V gene lookup returns CDR1 SGHAT and CDR2 FQNNGV. Trimming at V came to 5 bases and at J to 4 bases, leaving 6 bases not matched to a gene. The CDR3 DNA reads TGTGCCAGCAGCCCCCTAGCGGGAAGATACGAGCAGTACTTC. Translating it yields CASSPLAGRYEQYF.

The chain links TRBV7-6 to TRBJ2-2, with 7 bases that match TRBD2. J gave up 1 base and V 5 bases, and 19 bases lay outside the gene matches. Germline assignment: CDR1 SGHVS and CDR2 FNYEAQ. The CDR3 is made up of 20 amino acids. CDR3 amino acids: CASSLTPGTGAGRNTGELFF. Written as DNA, the CDR3 is TGTGCCAGCAGCCTCACCCCCGGGACGGGAGCGGGGCGGAACACCGGGGAGCTGTTTTTT.

This chain uses TRBV7-3 with TRBJ2-2; D ambiguous. The CDR3 is 14 residues long. V was trimmed by 4 bases and J by 1 base, leaving 7 bases between them. Germline V gene sequence: CDR1 SGHTA, CDR2 FQGTGA. The CDR3 bases are TGTGCCAGCAGCTCGGACGGGAACACCGGGGAGCTGTTTTTT. It translates to CASSSDGNTGELFF.

The chain joins TRBV27 to TRBJ1-2; TRBD1 aligns across 10 bases. The CDR3 has 15 residues. V shed 5 bases, J shed 4 bases, and the junction held 7 bases outside the gene matches. The germline V gene has CDR1 MNHEY and CDR2 SMNVEV (reference sequence). CDR3 protein: CASSIDRGRRYGYTF. CDR3 nucleotides: TGTGCCAGCAGTATCGACAGGGGGCGCCGCTATGGCTACACCTTC.